These 16 T cell receptor beta chains were all obtained from the same sample, sequenced in a study of T cells in Graves' hyperthyroidism and ophthalmopathy. Regions amplified from RNA transcripts were the TCR beta CDR3 regions. The HTBI primer set served for first-round RT-PCR of the TCR CDR3. TCRdb reprocessed the multiplex PCR reads with MiXCR, giving one entry per CDR3 protein. The data hold approximately 640,000 distinct CDR3 sequences, with roughly 16% observed a single time. The sequenced material came from blood. The source is a woman aged 30 to 39 with Graves' hyperthyroidism.

This clonotype has just a few counts. V and J are TRBV19 and TRBJ1-5, with 7 bases lining up with TRBD1. Germline lookup yields CDR1 LNHDA and CDR2 SQIVND (reference sequence). CDR3 length equals 15 residues. V was clipped by 7 bases and J by 1 base; unmatched bases: 7. DNA of the CDR3: TGTGCCAGTACTTACTTACAGGGGAGCAATCAGCCCCAGCATTTT. It yields the protein CASTYLQGSNQPQHF.

Many counts were recorded for this clonotype. V gene TRBV6-1 combines with J gene TRBJ2-3; D unresolved. V was trimmed by 8 bases and J by 3 bases, leaving 12 bases between them. Germline values: CDR1 MNHNS, CDR2 SASEGT. This CDR3 region has 13 residues. CDR3 sequence reads: CASDWWSTDTQYF. The DNA of the CDR3 is TGTGCCAGCGACTGGTGGTCGACAGATACGCAGTATTTT.

V is TRBV5-1 and J is TRBJ2-2; 8 bases map to TRBD1. The CDR3 consists of 17 residues. J was trimmed by 2 bases and V by 3 bases; bases with no gene match: 9. CDR1 and CDR2 (germline): SGHRS, YFSETQ. CDR3 bases: TGCGCCAGCAGCTACGACAGGGGAGACGATAACACCGGGGAGCTGTTTTTT. Encoded protein: CASSYDRGDDNTGELFF.

In this sample, this clonotype turned up many times. V is TRBV30 and J is TRBJ2-3; D may be TRBD2 (5 bases). Trimming took 4 bases from V and 5 from J, leaving 13 bases between them. This CDR3 comprises 13 residues. CDR1 and CDR2 (germline): GTSNPN, SVGIG (reference sequence). CDR3 nucleotides: TGTGCCTGGACCGTCGGGGTAGGAGATACGCAGTATTTT. The encoded protein is CAWTVGVGDTQYF.

The V call is TRBV2, the J call TRBJ1-2, with TRBD1 matching over 10 bases. The germline V gene encodes CDR1 SNHLY and CDR2 FYNNEI. With 6 bases clipped from V and 2 bases from J, the junction kept 3 bases outside the gene matches. This CDR3 comprises 14 residues. CDR3 nucleotides: TGTGCCAGCAGGAAGGGACAGGGGAACTATGGCTACACCTTC. This gives the protein CASRKGQGNYGYTF.

The table lists this clonotype with many counts. V is TRBV12-5 and J is TRBJ2-7; the D call may be TRBD1 or TRBD2 (6 bases each). Germline V gives CDR1 LGHNT, CDR2 FRNRAP. V lost 3 bases and J 4 bases, leaving 10 bases between the germline ends. This CDR3 spans 13 amino acids. Here the CDR3 DNA reads TGTGCTAGTGGTTTCGGGGGCAAGTACGAGCAGTACTTC. Translating gives CASGFGGKYEQYF.

This clonotype occurred many times. The chain has TRBV28 and TRBJ1-2, with 8 bases matching TRBD1. Germline CDR1 and CDR2: MDHEN and SYDVKM. CDR3 length: 13 residues. J gave up 8 bases and V 6 bases, and 8 bases lay outside the gene matches. CDR3 nucleotide sequence: TGTGCCAGCAGGTCACCCCGGGACAGGGGCTACACCTTC. Its translation is CASRSPRDRGYTF.

This clonotype has a count of ten or more. This CDR3 is CASSLGDKPYEQYF. The CDR3 DNA reads as TGTGCCAGCAGTTTAGGGGACAAACCCTACGAGCAGTACTTC. The chain recombines TRBV6-1 with TRBJ2-7; D is possibly TRBD1 (6 bases). V dropped 5 bases and J dropped 2 bases, with 13 bases sitting between them. The germline V gene encodes CDR1 MNHNS and CDR2 SASEGT. The CDR3 totals 14 residues.

This clonotype was seen repeatedly, ten times or more. The rearrangement uses TRBV4-1 and TRBJ1-2, with 8 bases lining up with TRBD1. The germline gives CDR1 MGHRA, CDR2 YSYEKL. This CDR3 is built from 18 residues. With 0 bases clipped from V and 7 bases from J, the junction kept 16 bases outside the gene matches. This chain's CDR3 is CASSQDVLKADRASGYTF. CDR3 nucleotides: TGCGCCAGCAGCCAAGATGTTTTAAAGGCGGACAGGGCCTCTGGCTACACCTTC.

This clonotype was counted between two and nine times. V usage is TRBV9 and J usage is TRBJ2-3; 12 bases match TRBD2. Trimming took 0 bases from V and 0 from J; bases not matched to a gene: 5. The CDR3 covers 18 residues. Germline lookup yields CDR1 SGDLS and CDR2 YYNGEE. CDR3 sequence (DNA): TGTGCCAGCAGCGTAGGACTAGCGGGGGCTACTAGCACAGATACGCAGTATTTT. Translation gives CASSVGLAGATSTDTQYF.

This clonotype was seen many times. V gene TRBV6-1 combines with J gene TRBJ1-2; 12 bases line up with TRBD1. This CDR3 region has 17 residues. Germline trimming cut 4 bases from V and 4 bases from J; bases unmatched to any gene: 10. Germline V lookup: CDR1 MNHNS, CDR2 SASEGT. CDR3 loop: CASSARDRGRRGYGYTF. The CDR3 DNA reads TGTGCCAGCAGTGCCCGGGACAGGGGGCGAAGAGGCTATGGCTACACCTTC.

This clonotype was observed many times. The chain joins TRBV12-3 or TRBV12-4 to TRBJ2-7; 11 nucleotides agree with TRBD2. This CDR3 has 15 amino acids. Trimming removed 6 bases from V and 1 base from J; junction bases left unmatched: 5. CDR3 in DNA: TGTGCCAGCAGGACTAGCGGGACGGGATCCTACGAGCAGTACTTC. This encodes CASRTSGTGSYEQYF.

This clonotype was recorded at least ten times. The V gene is TRBV30, the J gene TRBJ2-1; D ambiguous. The V gene lost 4 bases and the J gene lost 0 bases, with 13 bases spanning the gap. Germline V gene data show CDR1 as GTSNPN and CDR2 as SVGIG (reference sequence). This CDR3 contains 15 residues. In DNA, the CDR3 is TGTGCCTGGATGGCAGACCGGAGCTCCTACAATGAGCAGTTCTTC. Translated, it gives CAWMADRSSYNEQFF. The variable domain in full, completed from reference TRBV30 and TRBJ2-1, reads SQTIHQWPATLVQPVGSPLSLECTVEGTSNPNLYWYRQAAGRGLQLLFYSVGIGQISSEVPQNLSASRPQDRQFILSSKKLLLSDSGFYLCAWMADRSSYNEQFFGPGTRLTVL.

This clonotype has at least ten counts. This chain joins TRBV18 and TRBJ2-7; D might be TRBD1 (5 bases). Germline lookup yields CDR1 KGHSH and CDR2 LQKENI. The CDR3 spans 13 residues. Trimming shortened V by 6 bases and J by 5 bases, and 14 bases separated the two germline ends. The CDR3 is CASSDNKGNEQYF. In nucleotides, the CDR3 is TGTGCCAGCTCGGACAATAAGGGAAACGAGCAGTACTTC.

This clonotype appeared a single time. Possible read error: a much larger clone is one base away. This rearrangement joins TRBV20-1 to TRBJ2-7, with 8 nucleotides matching TRBD2. V was pared by 3 bases and J by 3 bases, with 7 bases of the junction left unmatched. CDR1 is DFQATT and CDR2 is SNEGSKA in the germline V gene (reference sequence). The CDR3 sequence is 14 residues long. The CDR3 nucleotides are TGCAGTGCTAGGTCGCCCAGCGGGAGCTACGAGCAGTACTTC. Translated, it gives CSARSPSGSYEQYF.

V usage is TRBV12-3 or TRBV12-4 and J usage is TRBJ2-7; no clear D. The CDR3 has 13 residues. V was pared by 1 base and J by 4 bases, with 8 bases between. The DNA of the CDR3 is TGTGCCAGCAGTTTAGTATTCAGTTACGAGCAGTACTTC. Residues: CASSLVFSYEQYF.